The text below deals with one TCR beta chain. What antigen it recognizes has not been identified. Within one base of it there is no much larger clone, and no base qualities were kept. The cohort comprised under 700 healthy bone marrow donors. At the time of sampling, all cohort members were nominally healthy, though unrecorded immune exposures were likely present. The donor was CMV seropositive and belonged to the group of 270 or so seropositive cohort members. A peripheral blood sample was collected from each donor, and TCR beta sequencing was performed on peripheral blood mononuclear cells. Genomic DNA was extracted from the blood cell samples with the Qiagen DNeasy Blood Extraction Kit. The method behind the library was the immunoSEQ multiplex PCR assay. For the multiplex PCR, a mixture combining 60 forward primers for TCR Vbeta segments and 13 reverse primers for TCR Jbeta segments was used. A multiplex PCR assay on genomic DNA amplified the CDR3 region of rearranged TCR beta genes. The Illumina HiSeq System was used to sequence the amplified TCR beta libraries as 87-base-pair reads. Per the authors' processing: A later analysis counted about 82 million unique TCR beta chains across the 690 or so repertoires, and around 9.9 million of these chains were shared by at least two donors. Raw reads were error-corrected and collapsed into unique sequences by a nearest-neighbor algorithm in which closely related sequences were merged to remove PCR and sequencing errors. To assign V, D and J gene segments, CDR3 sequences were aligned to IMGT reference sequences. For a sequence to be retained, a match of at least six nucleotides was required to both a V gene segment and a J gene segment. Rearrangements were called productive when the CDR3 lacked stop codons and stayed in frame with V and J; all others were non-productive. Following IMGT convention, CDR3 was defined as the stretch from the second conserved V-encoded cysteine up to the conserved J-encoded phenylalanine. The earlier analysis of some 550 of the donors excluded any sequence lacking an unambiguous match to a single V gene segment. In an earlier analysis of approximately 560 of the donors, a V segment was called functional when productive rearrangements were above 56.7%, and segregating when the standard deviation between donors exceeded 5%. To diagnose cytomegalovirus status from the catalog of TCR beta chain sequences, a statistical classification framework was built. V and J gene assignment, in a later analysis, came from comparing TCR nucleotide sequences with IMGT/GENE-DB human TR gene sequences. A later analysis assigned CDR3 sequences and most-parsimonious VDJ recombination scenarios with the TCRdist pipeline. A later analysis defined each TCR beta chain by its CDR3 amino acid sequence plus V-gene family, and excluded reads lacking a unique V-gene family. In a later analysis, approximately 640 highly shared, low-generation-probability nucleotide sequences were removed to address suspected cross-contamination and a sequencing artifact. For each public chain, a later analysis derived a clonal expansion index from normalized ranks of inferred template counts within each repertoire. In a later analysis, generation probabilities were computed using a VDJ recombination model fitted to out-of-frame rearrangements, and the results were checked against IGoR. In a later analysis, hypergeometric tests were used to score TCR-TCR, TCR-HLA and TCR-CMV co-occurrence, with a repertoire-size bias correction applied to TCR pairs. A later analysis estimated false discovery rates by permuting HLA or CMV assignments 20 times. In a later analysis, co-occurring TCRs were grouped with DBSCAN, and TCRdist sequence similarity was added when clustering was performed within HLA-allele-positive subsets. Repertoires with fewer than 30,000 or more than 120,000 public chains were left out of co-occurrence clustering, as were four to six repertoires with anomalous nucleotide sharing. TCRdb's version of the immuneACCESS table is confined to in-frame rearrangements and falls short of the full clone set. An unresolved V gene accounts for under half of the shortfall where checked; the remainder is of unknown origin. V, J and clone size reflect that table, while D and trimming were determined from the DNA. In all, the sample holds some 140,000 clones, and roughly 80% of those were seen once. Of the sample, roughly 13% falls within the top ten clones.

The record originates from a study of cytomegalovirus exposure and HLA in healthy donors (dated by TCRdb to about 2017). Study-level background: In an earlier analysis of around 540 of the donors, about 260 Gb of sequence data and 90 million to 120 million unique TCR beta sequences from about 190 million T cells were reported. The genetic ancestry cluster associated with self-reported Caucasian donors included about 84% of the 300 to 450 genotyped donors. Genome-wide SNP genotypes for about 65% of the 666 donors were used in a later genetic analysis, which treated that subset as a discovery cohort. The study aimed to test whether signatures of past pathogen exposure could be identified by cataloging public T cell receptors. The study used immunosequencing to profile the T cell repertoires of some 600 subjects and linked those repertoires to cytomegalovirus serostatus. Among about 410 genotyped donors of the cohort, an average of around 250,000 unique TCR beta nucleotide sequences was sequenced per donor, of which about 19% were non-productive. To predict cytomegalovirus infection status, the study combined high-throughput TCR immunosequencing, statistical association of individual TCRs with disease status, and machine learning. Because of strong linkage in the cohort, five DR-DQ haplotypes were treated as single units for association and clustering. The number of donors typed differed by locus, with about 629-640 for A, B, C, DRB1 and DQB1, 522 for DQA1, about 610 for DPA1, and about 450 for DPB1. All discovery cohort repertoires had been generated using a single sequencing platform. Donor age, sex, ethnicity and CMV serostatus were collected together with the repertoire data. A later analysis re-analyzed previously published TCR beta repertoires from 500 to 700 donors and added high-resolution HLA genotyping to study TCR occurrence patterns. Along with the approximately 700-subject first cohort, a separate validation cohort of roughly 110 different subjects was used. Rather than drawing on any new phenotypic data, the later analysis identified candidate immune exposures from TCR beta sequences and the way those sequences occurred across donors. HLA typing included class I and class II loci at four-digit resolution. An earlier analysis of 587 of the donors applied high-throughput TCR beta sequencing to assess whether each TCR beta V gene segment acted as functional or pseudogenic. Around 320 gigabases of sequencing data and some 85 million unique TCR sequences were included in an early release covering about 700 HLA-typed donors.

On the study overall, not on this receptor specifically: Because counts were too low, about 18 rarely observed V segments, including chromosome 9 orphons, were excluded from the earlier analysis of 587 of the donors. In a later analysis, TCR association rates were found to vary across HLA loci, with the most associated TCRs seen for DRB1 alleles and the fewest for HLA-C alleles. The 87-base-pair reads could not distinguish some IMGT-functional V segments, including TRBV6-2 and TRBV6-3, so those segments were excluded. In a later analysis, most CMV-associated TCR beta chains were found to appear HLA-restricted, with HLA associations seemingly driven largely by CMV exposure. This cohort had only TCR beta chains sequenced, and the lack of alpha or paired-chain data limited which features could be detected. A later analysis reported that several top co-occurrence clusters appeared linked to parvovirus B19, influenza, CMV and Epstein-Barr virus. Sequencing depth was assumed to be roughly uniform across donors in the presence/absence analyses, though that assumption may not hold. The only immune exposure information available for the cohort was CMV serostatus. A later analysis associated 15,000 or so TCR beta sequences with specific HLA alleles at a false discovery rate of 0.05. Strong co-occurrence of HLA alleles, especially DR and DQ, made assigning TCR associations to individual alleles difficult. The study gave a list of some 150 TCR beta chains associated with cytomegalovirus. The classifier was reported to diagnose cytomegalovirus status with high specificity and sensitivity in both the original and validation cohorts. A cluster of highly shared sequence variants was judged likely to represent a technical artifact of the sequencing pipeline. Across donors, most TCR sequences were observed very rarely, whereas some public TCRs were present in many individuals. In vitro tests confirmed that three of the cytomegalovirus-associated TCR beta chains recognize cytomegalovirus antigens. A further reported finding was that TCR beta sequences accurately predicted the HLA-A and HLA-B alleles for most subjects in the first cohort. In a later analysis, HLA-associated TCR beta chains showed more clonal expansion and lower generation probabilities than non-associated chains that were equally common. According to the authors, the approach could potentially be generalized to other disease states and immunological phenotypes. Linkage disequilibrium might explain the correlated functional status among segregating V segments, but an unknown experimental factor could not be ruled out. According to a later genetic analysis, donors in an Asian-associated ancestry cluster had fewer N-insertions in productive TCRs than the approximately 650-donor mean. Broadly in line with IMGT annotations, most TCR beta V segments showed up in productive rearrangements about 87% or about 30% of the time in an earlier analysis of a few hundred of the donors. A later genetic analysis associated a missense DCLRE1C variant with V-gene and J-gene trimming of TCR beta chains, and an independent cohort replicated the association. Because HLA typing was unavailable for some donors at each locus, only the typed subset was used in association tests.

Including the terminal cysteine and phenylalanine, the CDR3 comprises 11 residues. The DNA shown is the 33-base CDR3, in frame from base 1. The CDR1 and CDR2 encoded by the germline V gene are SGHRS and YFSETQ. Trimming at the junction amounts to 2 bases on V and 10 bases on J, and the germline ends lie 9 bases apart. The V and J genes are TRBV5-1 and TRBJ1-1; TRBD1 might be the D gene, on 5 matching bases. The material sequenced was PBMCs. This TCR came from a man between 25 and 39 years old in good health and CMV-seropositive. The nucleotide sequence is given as TGCGCCAGCAGCTTTGGGGGGATAGCTTTCTTT. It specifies CASSFGGIAFF.